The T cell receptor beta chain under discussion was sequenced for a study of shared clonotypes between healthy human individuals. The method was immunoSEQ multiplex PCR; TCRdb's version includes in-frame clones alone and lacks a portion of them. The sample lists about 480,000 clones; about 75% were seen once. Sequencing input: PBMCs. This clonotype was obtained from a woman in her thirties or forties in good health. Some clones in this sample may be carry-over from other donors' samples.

CDR3: CAWSVAGRGYTF. Here the CDR3 DNA reads TGTGCCTGGAGTGTAGCAGGGAGAGGCTACACCTTC. V is TRBV30 and J is TRBJ1-2; weak D call: TRBD1 (5 bases). The CDR3 sequence is 12 residues long. CDR1 GTSNPN and CDR2 SVGIG come from the germline V gene (reference sequence). V gave up 0 bases and J gave up 8 bases, with 10 bases separating them.